A single sample is the source of the 9 T cell receptor beta chains below, sequenced in a study of blood T cell repertoires in COVID-19. The repertoire was sequenced with immunoSEQ multiplex PCR; TCRdb's copy has only in-frame clones and lacks some. This repertoire shows about 82,000 clones, 75% to 85% found once; its top ten account for just over 35%. The material sequenced was peripheral blood. These receptors came from a man in his sixties with COVID-19, enrolled during active disease.

This clone occurred once. V gene TRBV6-5 combines with J gene TRBJ2-7; D gene uncertain. The V gene's germline CDR1 is MNHEY and CDR2 SVGAGI. This CDR3 region has 14 residues. V dropped 7 bases and J dropped 1 base, with 14 bases sitting between them. The CDR3 region is CASKNNGGSYEQYF. DNA for the CDR3: TGTGCCAGCAAAAACAACGGCGGATCCTACGAGCAGTACTTC.

This clone was detected a few times. The chain links TRBV7-2 to TRBJ2-7; D perhaps matches TRBD1 (6 bases). The germline V gene encodes CDR1 SGHTA and CDR2 FQGNSA. Trimming left V 1 base short and J 7 bases short, with 17 bases between. The CDR3 has 15 amino acids. CDR3 DNA sequence: TGTGCCAGCAGCTTAGGACGACGGAAAACAGGGGAGCAGTACTTC. It translates to CASSLGRRKTGEQYF.

This clone turned up a few times. The rearrangement links TRBV9 to TRBJ1-3; TRBD1 is a possible D gene (5 bases). V was shortened by 1 base and J by 2 bases, with 10 bases between the two germline ends. Germline assignment: CDR1 SGDLS and CDR2 YYNGEE. The CDR3 has 15 residues. Here the CDR3 DNA reads TGTGCCAGCAGCGTATCCGCAGGGACTGGAAACACCATATATTTT. This translates into CASSVSAGTGNTIYF.

The sample holds a few counts of this clone. This rearrangement joins TRBV6-5 to TRBJ2-2, with 11 bases that match TRBD2. The CDR3 runs 15 residues. Germline V gene lookup returns CDR1 MNHEY and CDR2 SVGAGI. V lost 6 bases, J lost 5 bases, and 5 bases stayed unmatched. The CDR3 loop is CASRLTSGGTGELFF. CDR3 DNA: TGTGCCAGCAGACTAACTAGCGGGGGTACCGGGGAGCTGTTTTTT.

The chain has TRBV5-4 and TRBJ2-7; no definite D call. This CDR3 spans 15 amino acids. Germline V gene lookup returns CDR1 SGHNT and CDR2 YYREEE (reference sequence). Trimming took off 3 bases at V and 2 bases at J, with 15 bases between the two ends. In DNA, the CDR3 is TGTGCCAGCAGCTCGACTTCAAGGTCCCCCTACGAGCAGTACTTC. It encodes CASSSTSRSPYEQYF.

The CDR3 nucleotides read TGTGCCAGTAGTGCACAGGGGGCGAACACCGGGGAGCTGTTTTTT. It translates to CASSAQGANTGELFF. This rearrangement joins TRBV19 to TRBJ2-2, with 8 positions matching TRBD1. Unmatched junction bases numbered 2, after V lost 5 bases and J lost 0 bases. Germline CDR1 reads LNHDA; CDR2 reads SQIVND (reference sequence). The CDR3 totals 15 residues.

V and J are TRBV7-9 and TRBJ2-2; unclear D gene. Germline V gene lookup returns CDR1 SEHNR and CDR2 FQNEAQ (reference sequence). There are 15 residues in the CDR3. V was trimmed by 5 bases and J by 3 bases, leaving 13 bases between them. The CDR3 DNA reads TGTGCCAGCAGCCATGACAAAGTACACACCGGGGAGCTGTTTTTT. This gives the protein CASSHDKVHTGELFF.

DNA of the CDR3: TGTGCCAGCAGAACGGGGGGGCAATACAATGAGCAGTTCTTC. Protein: CASRTGGQYNEQFF. The chain couples TRBV6-1 to TRBJ2-1; 8 bases fit TRBD2. Germline V CDR1 and CDR2: MNHNS, SASEGT. The CDR3 is 14 residues long. V lost 6 bases and J lost 4; bases outside the gene matches: 5.

The chain is built from TRBV12-3 or TRBV12-4 and TRBJ1-2; D gene unclear. V was cut by 4 bases and J by 6 bases, with 12 bases left in between. The CDR3 is 13 residues long. CDR3 in DNA: TGTGCCAGCAGTTGGGGTACGCGGGATGGCTACACCTTC. Amino acid sequence: CASSWGTRDGYTF.